This T cell receptor (beta chain) was profiled in a study of regulatory T cells in long-lasting Graves disease. Documented time point: persistent/refractory GD, antithyroid drugs over 5 years with positive TRAb. Scientists built the TCR library using RNA that was extracted from PBMCs. CDR1 SGHRS and CDR2 YFSETQ come from the germline V gene. The CDR3 extends over 14 amino acids. The ends were cut back, 0 bases at V and 9 bases at J, with 13 bases in the middle. Combining iRepertoire HTBI primers with Arm-PCR of CDR3 regions, the authors built TCR beta libraries. TCRdb called the multiplex PCR reads again in MiXCR, with one record for every CDR3 protein. The sample shows around 340,000 distinct CDR3 sequences, roughly a fifth of them seen only once.

The J gene is TRBJ1-5, the V gene TRBV5-1; D gene uncertain. The sequence derives from a female donor with Graves disease. Material: peripheral blood mononuclear cells (PBMCs), obtained when the disease was refractory, from a patient treated with antithyroid drugs. CDR3 bases: TGCGCCAGCAGCTTGGAGACCCCAGACTCGCCCCAGCATTTT. Its protein is CASSLETPDSPQHF.